Reported below is one T cell receptor (beta chain). The assay was immunoSEQ multiplex PCR, and TCRdb's table has in-frame clones only and misses some. The table includes nearly 110,000 clones, roughly 90% detected once. This CDR3 is built from 15 residues. Per the germline V gene, CDR1 is SGHVS and CDR2 is FQNEAQ. Trimming shortened V by 0 bases and J by 3 bases, and 12 bases separated the two germline ends. The source of the sample is a study of T cell responses to AZD1222 COVID-19 vaccine. Sequences were derived from peripheral blood, sampled on day 0 of AZD1222 vaccination. This TCR was recovered from an adult in good health. This chain uses TRBV7-8 with TRBJ2-7, with D possibly called TRBD1 or TRBD2 (5 bases each). Here the CDR3 DNA reads TGTGCCAGCAGCTTAGCGTTGGGGACGTACTACGAGCAGTACTTC. Translation: CASSLALGTYYEQYF.